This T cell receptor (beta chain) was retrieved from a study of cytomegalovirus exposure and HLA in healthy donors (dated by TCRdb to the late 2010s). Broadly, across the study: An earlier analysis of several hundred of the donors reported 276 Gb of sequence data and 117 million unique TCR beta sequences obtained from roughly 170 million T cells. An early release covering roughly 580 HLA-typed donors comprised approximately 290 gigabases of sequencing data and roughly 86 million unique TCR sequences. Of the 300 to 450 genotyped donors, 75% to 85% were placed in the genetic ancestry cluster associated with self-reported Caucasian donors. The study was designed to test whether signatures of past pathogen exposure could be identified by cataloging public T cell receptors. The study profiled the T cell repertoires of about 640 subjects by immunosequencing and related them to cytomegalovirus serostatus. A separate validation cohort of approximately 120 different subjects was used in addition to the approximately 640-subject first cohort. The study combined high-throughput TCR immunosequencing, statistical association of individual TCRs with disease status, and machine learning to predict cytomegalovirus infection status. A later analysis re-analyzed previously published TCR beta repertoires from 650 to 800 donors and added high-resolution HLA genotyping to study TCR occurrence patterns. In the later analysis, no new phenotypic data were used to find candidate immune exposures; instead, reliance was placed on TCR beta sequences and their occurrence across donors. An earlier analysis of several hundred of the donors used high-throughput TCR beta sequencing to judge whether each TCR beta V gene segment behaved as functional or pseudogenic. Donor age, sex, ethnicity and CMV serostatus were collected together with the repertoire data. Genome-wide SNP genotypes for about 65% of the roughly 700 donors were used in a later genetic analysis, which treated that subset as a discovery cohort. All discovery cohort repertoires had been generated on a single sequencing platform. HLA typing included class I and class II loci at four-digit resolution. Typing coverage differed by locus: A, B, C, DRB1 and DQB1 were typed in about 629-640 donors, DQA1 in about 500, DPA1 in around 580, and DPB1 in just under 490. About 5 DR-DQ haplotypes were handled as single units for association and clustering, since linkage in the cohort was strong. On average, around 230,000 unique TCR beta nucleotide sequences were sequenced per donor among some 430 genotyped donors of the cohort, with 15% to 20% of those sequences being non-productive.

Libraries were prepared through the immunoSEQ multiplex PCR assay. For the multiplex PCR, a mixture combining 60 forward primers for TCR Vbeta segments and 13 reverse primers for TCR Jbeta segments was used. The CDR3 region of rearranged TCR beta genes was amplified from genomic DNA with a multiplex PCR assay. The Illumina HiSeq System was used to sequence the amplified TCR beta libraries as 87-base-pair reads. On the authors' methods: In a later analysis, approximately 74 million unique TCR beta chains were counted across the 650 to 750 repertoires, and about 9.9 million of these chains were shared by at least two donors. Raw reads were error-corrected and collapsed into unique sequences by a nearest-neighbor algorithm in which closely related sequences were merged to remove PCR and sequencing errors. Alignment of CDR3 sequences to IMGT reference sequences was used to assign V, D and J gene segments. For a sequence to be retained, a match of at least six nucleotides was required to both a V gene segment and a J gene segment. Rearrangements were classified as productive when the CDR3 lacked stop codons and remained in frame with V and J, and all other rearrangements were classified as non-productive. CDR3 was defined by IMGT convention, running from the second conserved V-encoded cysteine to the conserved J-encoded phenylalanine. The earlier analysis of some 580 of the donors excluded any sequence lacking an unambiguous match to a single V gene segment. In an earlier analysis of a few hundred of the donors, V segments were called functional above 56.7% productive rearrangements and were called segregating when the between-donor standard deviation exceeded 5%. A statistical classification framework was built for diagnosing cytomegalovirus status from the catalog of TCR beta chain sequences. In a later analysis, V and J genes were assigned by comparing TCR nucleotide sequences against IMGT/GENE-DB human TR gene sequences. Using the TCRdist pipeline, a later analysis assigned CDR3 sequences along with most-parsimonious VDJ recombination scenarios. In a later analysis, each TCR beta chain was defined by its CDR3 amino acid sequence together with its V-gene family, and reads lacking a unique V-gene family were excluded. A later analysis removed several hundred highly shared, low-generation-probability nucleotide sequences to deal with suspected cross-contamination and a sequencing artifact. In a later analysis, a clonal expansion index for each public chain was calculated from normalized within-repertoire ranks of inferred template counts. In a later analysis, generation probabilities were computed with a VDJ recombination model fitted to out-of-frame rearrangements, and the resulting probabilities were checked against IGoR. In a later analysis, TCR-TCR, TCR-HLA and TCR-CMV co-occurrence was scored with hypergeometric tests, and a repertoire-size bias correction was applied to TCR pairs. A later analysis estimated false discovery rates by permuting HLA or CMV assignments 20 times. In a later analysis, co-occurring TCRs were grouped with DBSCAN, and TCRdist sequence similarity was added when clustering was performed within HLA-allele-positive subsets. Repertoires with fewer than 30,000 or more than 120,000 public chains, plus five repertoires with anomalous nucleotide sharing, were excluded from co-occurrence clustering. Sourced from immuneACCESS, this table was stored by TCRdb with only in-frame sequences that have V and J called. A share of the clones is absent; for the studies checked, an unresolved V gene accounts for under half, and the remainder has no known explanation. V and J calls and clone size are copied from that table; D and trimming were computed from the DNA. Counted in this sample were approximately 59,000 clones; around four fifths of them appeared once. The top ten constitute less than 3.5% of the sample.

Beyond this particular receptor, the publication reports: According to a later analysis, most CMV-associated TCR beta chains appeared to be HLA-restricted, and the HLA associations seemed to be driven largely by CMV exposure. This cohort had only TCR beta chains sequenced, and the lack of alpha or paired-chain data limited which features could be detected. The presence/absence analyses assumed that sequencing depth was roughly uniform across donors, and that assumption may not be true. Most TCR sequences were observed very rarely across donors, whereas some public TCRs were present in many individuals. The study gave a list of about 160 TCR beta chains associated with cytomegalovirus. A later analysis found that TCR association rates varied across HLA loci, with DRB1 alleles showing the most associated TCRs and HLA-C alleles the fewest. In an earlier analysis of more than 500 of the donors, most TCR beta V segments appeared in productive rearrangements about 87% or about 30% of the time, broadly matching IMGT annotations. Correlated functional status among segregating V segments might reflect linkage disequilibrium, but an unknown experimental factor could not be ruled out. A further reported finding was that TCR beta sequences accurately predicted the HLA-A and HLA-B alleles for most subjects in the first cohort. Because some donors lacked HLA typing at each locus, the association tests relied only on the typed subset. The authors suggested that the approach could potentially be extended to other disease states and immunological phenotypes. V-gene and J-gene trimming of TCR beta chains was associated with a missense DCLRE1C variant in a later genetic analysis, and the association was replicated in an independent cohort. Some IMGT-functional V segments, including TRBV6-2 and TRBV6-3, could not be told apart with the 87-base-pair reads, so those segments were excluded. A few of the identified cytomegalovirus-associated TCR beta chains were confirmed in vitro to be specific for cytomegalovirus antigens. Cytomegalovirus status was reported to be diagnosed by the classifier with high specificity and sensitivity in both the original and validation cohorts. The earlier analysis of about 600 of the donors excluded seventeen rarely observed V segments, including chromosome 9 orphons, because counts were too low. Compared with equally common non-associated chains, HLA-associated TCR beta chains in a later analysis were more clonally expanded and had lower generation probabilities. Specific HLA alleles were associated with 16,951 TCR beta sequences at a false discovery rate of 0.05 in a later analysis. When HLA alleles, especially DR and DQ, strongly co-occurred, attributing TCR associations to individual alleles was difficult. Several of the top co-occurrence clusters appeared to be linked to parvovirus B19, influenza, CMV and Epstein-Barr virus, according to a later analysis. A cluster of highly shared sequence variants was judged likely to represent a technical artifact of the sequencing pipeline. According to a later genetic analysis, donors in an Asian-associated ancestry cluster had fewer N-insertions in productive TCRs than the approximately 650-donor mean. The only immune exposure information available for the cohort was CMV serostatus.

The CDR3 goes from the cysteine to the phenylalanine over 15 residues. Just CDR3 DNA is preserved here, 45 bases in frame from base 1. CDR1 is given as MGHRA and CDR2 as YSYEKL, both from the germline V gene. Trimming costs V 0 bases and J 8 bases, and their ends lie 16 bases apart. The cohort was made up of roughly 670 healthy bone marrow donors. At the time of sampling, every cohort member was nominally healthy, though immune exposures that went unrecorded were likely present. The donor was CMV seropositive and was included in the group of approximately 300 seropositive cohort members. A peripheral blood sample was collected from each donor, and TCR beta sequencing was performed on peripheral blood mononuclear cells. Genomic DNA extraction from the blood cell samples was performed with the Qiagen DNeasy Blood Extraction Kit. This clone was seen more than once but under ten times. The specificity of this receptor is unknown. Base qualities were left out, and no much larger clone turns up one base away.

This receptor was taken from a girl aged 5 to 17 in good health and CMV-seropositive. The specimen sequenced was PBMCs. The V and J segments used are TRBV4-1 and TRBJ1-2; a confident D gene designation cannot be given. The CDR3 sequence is CASSQDSGGRRGYTF. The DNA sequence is TGCGCCAGCAGCCAAGATTCAGGAGGTCGGCGGGGCTACACCTTC.